This is a list of T cell receptor beta chains from one sample in a study of shared clonotypes between healthy human individuals. Some clones are missing from TCRdb's copy, which holds only in-frame ones; the method was immunoSEQ multiplex PCR. The sample has over a million clones, over 95% seen once. The material sequenced was naive CD4+ T cells sorted from blood. The origin of the receptors is a man aged 30 to 45 in good health. Both conserved end residues are part of each CDR3. D genes are given only for firm matches. Expanded clones are given a class, and other clones once, few, many or no size at all.

d_gene: -; abundance: -; v_gene: TRBV29-1; j_gene: TRBJ2-3; CDR3nt: TGCAGCGTTCGACAGGATCTAGGGTCAGATACGCAGTATTTT; CDR3aa: CSVRQDLGSDTQYF
d_gene: TRBD1; abundance: -; v_gene: TRBV5-1; j_gene: TRBJ1-2; CDR3nt: TGCGCCAGCAGCTTTACAGGGGAGGTCCTGTATGGCTACACCTTC; CDR3aa: CASSFTGEVLYGYTF
d_gene: -; abundance: -; v_gene: TRBV6-1; j_gene: TRBJ2-7; CDR3nt: TGTGCCAGCAGTGCTTGGACAGTCTCCTACGAGCAGTACTTC; CDR3aa: CASSAWTVSYEQYF
d_gene: -; abundance: -; v_gene: TRBV4-2; j_gene: TRBJ2-7; CDR3nt: TGTGCCAGCAGCCCCATCGGGGGCCCAAGCTCCTACGAGCAGTACTTC; CDR3aa: CASSPIGGPSSYEQYF
d_gene: TRBD2; abundance: -; v_gene: TRBV5-6; j_gene: TRBJ2-3; CDR3nt: TGTGCCAGCAGACCCGCTAGCGGGAGTGGAACAGATACGCAGTATTTT; CDR3aa: CASRPASGSGTDTQYF
d_gene: -; abundance: -; v_gene: TRBV28; j_gene: TRBJ2-2; CDR3nt: TGTGCCAGCAGTTCTGGCACCGGGGAGCTGTTTTTT; CDR3aa: CASSSGTGELFF
d_gene: TRBD1; abundance: -; v_gene: TRBV7-2; j_gene: TRBJ2-7; CDR3nt: TGTGCCAGCACCCCCTCACAGGGGGCGCCCTACGAGCAGTACTTC; CDR3aa: CASTPSQGAPYEQYF
d_gene: -; abundance: -; v_gene: TRBV5-5; j_gene: TRBJ1-1; CDR3nt: TGTGCCAGCAGCTTGAGGCAGGCTATCATGAACACTGAAGCTTTCTTT; CDR3aa: CASSLRQAIMNTEAFF
d_gene: TRBD2; abundance: -; v_gene: TRBV5-4; j_gene: TRBJ2-2; CDR3nt: TGTGCCAGCAGCCTAATAGCGGGAGTTTCCGGGGAGCTGTTTTTT; CDR3aa: CASSLIAGVSGELFF
d_gene: -; abundance: once; v_gene: TRBV28; j_gene: TRBJ1-1; CDR3nt: TGTGCCAGCAGCGGAGCGGGGGGGGGAGCTTTCTTT; CDR3aa: CASSGAGGGAFF
d_gene: -; abundance: -; v_gene: TRBV5-1; j_gene: TRBJ2-3; CDR3nt: TGCGCCAGCAGCTTGGTGGGGAGTGAAGATACGCAGTATTTT; CDR3aa: CASSLVGSEDTQYF
d_gene: TRBD2; abundance: -; v_gene: TRBV29-1; j_gene: TRBJ2-1; CDR3nt: TGCAGCGTTGAAGGGGGCGGGAGTTTTGGTTTCTTC; CDR3aa: CSVEGGGSFGFF
d_gene: TRBD2; abundance: -; v_gene: TRBV27; j_gene: TRBJ2-7; CDR3nt: TGTGCCAGCAGGGGGTATTCGGGGGGCTACGAGCAGTACTTC; CDR3aa: CASRGYSGGYEQYF
d_gene: -; abundance: -; v_gene: TRBV5-1; j_gene: TRBJ2-3; CDR3nt: TGCGCCAGCAGCTTGGCAAAGGGCACAGATACGCAGTATTTT; CDR3aa: CASSLAKGTDTQYF
d_gene: TRBD2; abundance: -; v_gene: TRBV2; j_gene: TRBJ2-1; CDR3nt: TGTGCCAGCCTGGGACTAGCGGGGAGCGGTGAGCAGTTCTTC; CDR3aa: CASLGLAGSGEQFF
d_gene: -; abundance: once; v_gene: TRBV6-4; j_gene: TRBJ2-3; CDR3nt: TGTGCCAGCAGTCCCAGCGAGACAGATACGCAGTATTTT; CDR3aa: CASSPSETDTQYF
d_gene: -; abundance: -; v_gene: TRBV5-1; j_gene: TRBJ2-3; CDR3nt: TGCGCCAGCAGCTTAAAAGGTAGTTCTGGCACAGATACGCAGTATTTT; CDR3aa: CASSLKGSSGTDTQYF
d_gene: TRBD1; abundance: -; v_gene: TRBV28; j_gene: TRBJ1-4; CDR3nt: TGTGCCAGCAGTTTACGACAGGGGTGGGAAAAACTGTTTTTT; CDR3aa: CASSLRQGWEKLFF
d_gene: -; abundance: -; v_gene: TRBV5-1; j_gene: TRBJ1-2; CDR3nt: TGCGCCAGCAGCTTGGGACAGGCCCCCTATGGCTACACCTTC; CDR3aa: CASSLGQAPYGYTF
d_gene: -; abundance: -; v_gene: TRBV25-1; j_gene: TRBJ1-4; CDR3nt: TGTGCCAGCAGTGAAAGGCGAGTCGGCTCTAATGAAAAACTGTTTTTT; CDR3aa: CASSERRVGSNEKLFF
d_gene: TRBD2; abundance: -; v_gene: TRBV6-4; j_gene: TRBJ2-7; CDR3nt: TGTGCCAGCAGTGACTCGATGGGCTCGCGGGAGGACTCCTACGAGCAGTACTTC; CDR3aa: CASSDSMGSREDSYEQYF
d_gene: TRBD1; abundance: -; v_gene: TRBV4-1; j_gene: TRBJ1-2; CDR3nt: TGCGCCAGCAGCCAACCGGGACAGGCCTATGGCTACACCTTC; CDR3aa: CASSQPGQAYGYTF
d_gene: -; abundance: -; v_gene: TRBV28; j_gene: TRBJ2-5; CDR3nt: TGTGCCAGCAGTCTTGCAGATCAAGAGACCCAGTACTTC; CDR3aa: CASSLADQETQYF
d_gene: -; abundance: -; v_gene: TRBV9; j_gene: TRBJ2-2; CDR3nt: TGTGCCAGCAGCCCTTGGGGTGCTACCGGGGAGCTGTTTTTT; CDR3aa: CASSPWGATGELFF
d_gene: -; abundance: once; v_gene: TRBV5-1; j_gene: TRBJ1-5; CDR3nt: TGCGCCAGCAGCTTGGCAGCAGACCAGCCCCAGCATTTT; CDR3aa: CASSLAADQPQHF
d_gene: TRBD1; abundance: -; v_gene: TRBV5-5; j_gene: TRBJ2-7; CDR3nt: TGTGCCAGCAGCTTGGCGTGGACAGGGGGCGGCGAGCAGTACTTC; CDR3aa: CASSLAWTGGGEQYF
d_gene: -; abundance: -; v_gene: TRBV18; j_gene: TRBJ2-7; CDR3nt: TGTGCCAGCTCACCCCAGGGAGGACAGACGCTCTACGAGCAGTACTTC; CDR3aa: CASSPQGGQTLYEQYF
d_gene: -; abundance: -; v_gene: TRBV18; j_gene: TRBJ2-2; CDR3nt: TGTGCCAGCTCACCACTTCGGCAGGGGGACTGGGCCGGGGAGCTGTTTTTT; CDR3aa: CASSPLRQGDWAGELFF
d_gene: TRBD1; abundance: -; v_gene: TRBV25-1; j_gene: TRBJ2-3; CDR3nt: TGTGCCAGCAGTGACCTAGGACAGGGGGCAGGGGATACGCAGTATTTT; CDR3aa: CASSDLGQGAGDTQYF
d_gene: -; abundance: once; v_gene: TRBV4-1; j_gene: TRBJ2-2; CDR3nt: TGCGCCAGCAGCGAACCAAGGCGGGCAAACACCGGGGAGCTGTTTTTT; CDR3aa: CASSEPRRANTGELFF
d_gene: -; abundance: -; v_gene: TRBV18; j_gene: TRBJ2-5; CDR3nt: TGTGCCAGCTCACCAGTTGCCGAGGATGCGACCCAGTACTTC; CDR3aa: CASSPVAEDATQYF
d_gene: -; abundance: once; v_gene: TRBV10-3; j_gene: TRBJ1-1; CDR3nt: TGTGCCATCAGCTCCTCTTCTAACTTCAACACTGAAGCTTTCTTT; CDR3aa: CAISSSSNFNTEAFF
d_gene: -; abundance: -; v_gene: TRBV7-9; j_gene: TRBJ2-3; CDR3nt: TGTGCCAGCAGCCTGTGGCGGAACACAGATACGCAGTATTTT; CDR3aa: CASSLWRNTDTQYF
d_gene: -; abundance: -; v_gene: TRBV7-2; j_gene: TRBJ2-7; CDR3nt: TGTGCCAGCAGCTTTCGGGCAGGGCGTCCACAAAACTCCTACGAGCAGTACTTC; CDR3aa: CASSFRAGRPQNSYEQYF
d_gene: -; abundance: -; v_gene: TRBV11-3; j_gene: TRBJ2-3; CDR3nt: TGTGCCAGCAGCCCACTTCGGGAGCCTGATACGCAGTATTTT; CDR3aa: CASSPLREPDTQYF
d_gene: -; abundance: -; v_gene: TRBV10-2; j_gene: TRBJ1-5; CDR3nt: TGCGCCAGCAGTCGGGCAGGGGGCAATCAGCCCCAGCATTTT; CDR3aa: CASSRAGGNQPQHF
d_gene: -; abundance: once; v_gene: TRBV27; j_gene: TRBJ1-2; CDR3nt: TGTGCCAGCAGTTTCGGGACTAACTATGGCTACACCTTC; CDR3aa: CASSFGTNYGYTF
d_gene: -; abundance: -; v_gene: TRBV6-5; j_gene: TRBJ1-3; CDR3nt: TGTGCCAGCAGTTACTCCGAGACAGTTGGAAACACCATATATTTT; CDR3aa: CASSYSETVGNTIYF
d_gene: -; abundance: -; v_gene: TRBV7-2; j_gene: TRBJ2-7; CDR3nt: TGTGCCAGCAGCTTAGGGGGTTCGCGCGAGCAGTACTTC; CDR3aa: CASSLGGSREQYF
d_gene: -; abundance: -; v_gene: TRBV7-8; j_gene: TRBJ2-2; CDR3nt: TGTGCCAGCAGCTTTACGTACACCGGGGAGCTGTTTTTT; CDR3aa: CASSFTYTGELFF
d_gene: TRBD2; abundance: -; v_gene: TRBV19; j_gene: TRBJ2-7; CDR3nt: TGTGCCAGCGCGGGGGGAGGCTACGAGCAGTACTTC; CDR3aa: CASAGGGYEQYF
d_gene: -; abundance: -; v_gene: TRBV20-1; j_gene: TRBJ2-1; CDR3nt: TGCAGTGCTAGGGTAAATGAGCAGTTCTTC; CDR3aa: CSARVNEQFF